The entry below gives a single T cell receptor (beta chain) sequence along with its context. CDR3 length equals 17 residues. V shed 2 bases and J 0 bases; nucleotides not matched to a gene: 9. CDR1 and CDR2 from the germline V gene are KGHSH and LQKENI. The data originate from a study of blood T cell repertoires in COVID-19. Overall study context: T cells, B-cell-depleted T cells, or PBMCs supplied cDNA or gDNA.

The protocol was immunoSEQ multiplex PCR, while the TCRdb copy is restricted to in-frame clones and leaves out a portion. The sample contains over 350,000 clones, approximately 90% of which appear only once. The gene calls are TRBV18 and TRBJ1-1, with 7 bases that match TRBD1. This sequence was found in a woman in her twenties or thirties with active or convalescent COVID-19. The sequencing input was peripheral blood. This CDR3 reads CASSPGDSQPMNTEAFF. CDR3 in DNA: TGTGCCAGCTCACCAGGGGACAGTCAACCAATGAACACTGAAGCTTTCTTT.